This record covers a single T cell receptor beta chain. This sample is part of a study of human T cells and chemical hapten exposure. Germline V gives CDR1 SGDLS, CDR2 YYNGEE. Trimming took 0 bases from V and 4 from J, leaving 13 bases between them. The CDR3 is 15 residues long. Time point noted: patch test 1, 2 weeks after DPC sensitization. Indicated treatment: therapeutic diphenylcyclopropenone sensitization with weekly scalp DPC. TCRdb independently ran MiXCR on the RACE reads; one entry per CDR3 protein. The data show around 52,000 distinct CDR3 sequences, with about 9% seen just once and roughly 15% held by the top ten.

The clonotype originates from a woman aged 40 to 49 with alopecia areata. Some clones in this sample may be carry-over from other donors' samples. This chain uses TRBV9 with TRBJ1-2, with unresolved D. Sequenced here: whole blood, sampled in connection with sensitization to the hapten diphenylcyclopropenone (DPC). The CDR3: CASSVEGSGSYGYTF. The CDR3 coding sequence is TGTGCCAGCAGCGTAGAAGGGAGTGGCTCCTATGGCTACACCTTC.